Here is one T cell receptor (beta chain) with its context. The germline CDR1 and CDR2 sequences are MNHEY and SVGAGI. The CDR3 extends over 14 amino acids. V lost 4 bases and J 4 bases, leaving 8 bases between the germline ends. As handled by the study authors: Counts of nucleated cells, estimated from reference gene primer amplification, were obtained. Produced via immunoSEQ multiplex PCR; TCRdb's table is partial and in-frame only. The DNA gave D and trimming, while V, J and clone size come from that table. Here the sample spans roughly 14,000 clones, about 73% being singletons. The data were taken from a study of blood T cell repertoires in COVID-19. Across the whole study: Some COVID-19 samples were acute and others convalescent; all came from the United States, Italy and Spain. PBMCs, B-cell-depleted T cells, or T cells provided the cDNA or gDNA that made up the material.

The sequencing input was peripheral blood. This receptor was obtained from a boy aged 2 to 10 with active or convalescent COVID-19. The rearrangement joins TRBV6-5 to TRBJ1-6, with D possibly being TRBD1 (6 bases). CDR3 residues: CASSFTGYNSPLHF. The CDR3 DNA follows: TGTGCCAGCAGTTTTACAGGGTATAATTCACCCCTCCACTTT.